This TCR beta chain derives from a study of cytomegalovirus exposure and HLA in healthy donors. 60 Vbeta and 13 Jbeta primers were used in PCR. Libraries were prepared by immunoSEQ multiplex PCR; TCRdb keeps only in-frame clonotypes and omits some of them. This sample carries 50,000 to 60,000 clones, roughly 73% of them seen once, and the ten largest clones take about 3%. This clonotype was sampled from a woman aged 40 to 50 in good health and CMV-seropositive. Sequencing was performed on PBMCs.

This chain's CDR3 is CASSFGQSTYEQYF. CDR3 nucleotides: TGTGCCAGCAGCTTCGGACAGTCAACCTACGAGCAGTACTTC. The chain employs TRBV7-2 and TRBJ2-7; D is perhaps TRBD1 (6 bases). There are 14 residues in the CDR3. V gave up 3 bases and J gave up 2 bases, with 11 bases separating them. Germline assignment: CDR1 SGHTA and CDR2 FQGNSA.